The source of this TCR beta chain is a study of blood T cells in healthy people across ages. V was cut by 1 base and J by 2 bases, with 12 bases left in between. Germline V lookup: CDR1 DFQATT, CDR2 SNEGSKA (reference sequence). The CDR3 is 14 residues long. It was with a sample-barcoded 5' primer and a J-beta primer mix that a second PCR of roughly 7 to 12 cycles was run. Unique molecular identifiers of 12 random nucleotides labeled each cDNA. TCRdb reanalysed the 5' RACE reads using MiXCR and keeps one entry per CDR3 protein. Among 580,000 or so distinct CDR3 sequences listed, roughly 48% were seen once.

The sequence came from an older man in good health. This chain joins TRBV20-1 and TRBJ2-7; perhaps TRBD1 as D (6 bases). The source material was blood. Here the CDR3 reads CSARGLDRTYEQYF. CDR3 in DNA: TGCAGTGCTAGAGGCTTGGACAGAACCTACGAGCAGTACTTC.